The present T cell receptor (beta chain) was sequenced within a study of T cell responses to AZD1222 COVID-19 vaccine. From germline, CDR1 is MNHEY and CDR2 SVGEGT. The germline V and J ends were trimmed by 5 bases and 1 base, with 8 bases remaining between them. The CDR3 runs to 13 residues. As concerns this clone: Its target is unknown.

Study-wide results and limits: The study found Spike-specific TCR breadth and depth rose after two AZD1222 doses. Researchers report vaccine-associated CD4 TCRs spanning spike, with dominance at 160-218 and 743-854. Nearly half of spike-specific TCRs reportedly target variant regions that are unmutated in the B.1.351 and B.1.1.7 variants. Samples come after the peak T cell response, not at day 14.

Generated by immunoSEQ multiplex PCR, the TCRdb table keeps only in-frame clones and is missing some. The sample has about 60,000 clones; more than 70% are singletons. This sample comprised peripheral blood, obtained on day 0 of MenACWY control vaccination. The receptor was isolated from an adult in good health. This rearrangement joins TRBV6-2 or TRBV6-3 to TRBJ2-5, with D tentatively TRBD1 (6 bases). The CDR3 nucleotides are TGTGCCAGCAGTCCGGACAGCCAAGAGACCCAGTACTTC. Amino acids: CASSPDSQETQYF.